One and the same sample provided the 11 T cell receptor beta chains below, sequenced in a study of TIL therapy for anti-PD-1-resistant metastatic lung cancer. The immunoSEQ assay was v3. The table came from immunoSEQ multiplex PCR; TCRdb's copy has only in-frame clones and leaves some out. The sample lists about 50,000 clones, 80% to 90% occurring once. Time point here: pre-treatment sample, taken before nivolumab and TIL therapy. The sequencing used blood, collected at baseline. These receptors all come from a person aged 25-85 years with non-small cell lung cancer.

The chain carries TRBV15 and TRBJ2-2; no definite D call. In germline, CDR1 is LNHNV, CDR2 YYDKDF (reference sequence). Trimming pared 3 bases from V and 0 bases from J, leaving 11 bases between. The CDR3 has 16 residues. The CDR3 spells CATSRSHIANTGELFF. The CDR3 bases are TGTGCCACCAGCAGGTCTCATATCGCGAACACCGGGGAGCTGTTTTTT.

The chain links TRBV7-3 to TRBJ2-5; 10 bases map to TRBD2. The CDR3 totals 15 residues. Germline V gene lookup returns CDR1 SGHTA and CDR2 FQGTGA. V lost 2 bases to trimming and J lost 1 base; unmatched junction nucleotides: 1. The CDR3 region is CASSLLAGVQETQYF. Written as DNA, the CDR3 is TGTGCCAGCAGCTTACTAGCGGGGGTCCAAGAGACCCAGTACTTC.

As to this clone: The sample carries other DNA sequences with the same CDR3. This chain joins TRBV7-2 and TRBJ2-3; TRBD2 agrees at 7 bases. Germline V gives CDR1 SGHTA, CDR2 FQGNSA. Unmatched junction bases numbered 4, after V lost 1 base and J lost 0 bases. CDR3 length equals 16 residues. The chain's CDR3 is CASSLVPGGSTDTQYF. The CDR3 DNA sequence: TGTGCCAGCAGCTTAGTTCCCGGGGGGAGCACAGATACGCAGTATTTT.

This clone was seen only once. The CDR3 bases are TGTGCCAGCAGCCAGGGACTAGCGGGGGAAGCAAACCCCTACGAGCAGTACTTC. This codes for CASSQGLAGEANPYEQYF. J is TRBJ2-7 and V is TRBV16; 14 bases map to TRBD2. Trimming took 3 bases from V and 2 from J; bases not matched to a gene: 9. Germline V gene sequence: CDR1 KGHSY, CDR2 FQNENV. The CDR3 contains 18 residues.

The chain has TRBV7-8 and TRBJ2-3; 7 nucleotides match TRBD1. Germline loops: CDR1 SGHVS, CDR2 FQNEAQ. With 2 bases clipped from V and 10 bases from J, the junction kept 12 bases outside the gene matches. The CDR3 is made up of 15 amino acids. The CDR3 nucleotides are TGTGCCAGCAGCTTACTTACTGGGACAGAAGGTTCGCAGTATTTT. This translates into CASSLLTGTEGSQYF.

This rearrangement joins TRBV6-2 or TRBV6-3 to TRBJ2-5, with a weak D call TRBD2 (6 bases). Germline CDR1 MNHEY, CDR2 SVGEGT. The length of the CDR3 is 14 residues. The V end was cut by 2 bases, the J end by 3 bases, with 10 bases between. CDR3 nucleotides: TGTGCCAGCAGTTACCCGGGACTGAAAGAGACCCAGTACTTC. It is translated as CASSYPGLKETQYF.

The CDR3 DNA reads as TGTGCCAGCAGCGTCGGGACCCTGGCAACCGGGGAGCTGTTTTTT. Amino acids: CASSVGTLATGELFF. The gene calls are TRBV28 and TRBJ2-2, with D tentatively TRBD1 or TRBD2 (5 bases each). From germline, CDR1 is MDHEN and CDR2 SYDVKM. CDR3 size: 15 residues. V gave up 6 bases and J gave up 5 bases, with 16 bases separating them.

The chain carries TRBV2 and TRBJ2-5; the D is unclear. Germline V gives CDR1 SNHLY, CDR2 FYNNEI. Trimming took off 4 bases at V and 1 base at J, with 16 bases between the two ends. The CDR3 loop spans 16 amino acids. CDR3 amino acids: CASSVDSRYLQETQYF. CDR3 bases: TGTGCCAGCAGTGTTGACTCCCGATACCTCCAAGAGACCCAGTACTTC.

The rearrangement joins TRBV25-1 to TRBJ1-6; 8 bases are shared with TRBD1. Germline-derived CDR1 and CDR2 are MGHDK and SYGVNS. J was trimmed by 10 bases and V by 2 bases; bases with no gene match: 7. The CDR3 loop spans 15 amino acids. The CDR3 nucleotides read TGTGCCAGCAGTGAACAAACAGGGGGAGGGTCACCCCTCCACTTT. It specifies CASSEQTGGGSPLHF.

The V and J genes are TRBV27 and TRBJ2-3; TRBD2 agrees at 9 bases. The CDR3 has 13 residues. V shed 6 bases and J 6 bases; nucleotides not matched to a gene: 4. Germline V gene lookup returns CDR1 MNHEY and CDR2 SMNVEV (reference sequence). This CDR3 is CASSAGGWDTQYF. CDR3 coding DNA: TGTGCCAGCAGCGCGGGGGGGTGGGATACGCAGTATTTT.

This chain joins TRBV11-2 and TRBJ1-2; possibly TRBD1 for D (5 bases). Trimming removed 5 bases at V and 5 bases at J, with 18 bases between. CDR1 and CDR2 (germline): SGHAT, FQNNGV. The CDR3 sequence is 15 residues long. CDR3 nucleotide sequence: TGTGCCAGCAGCCCCGGGGGGACCTCCTTATATGGCTACACCTTC. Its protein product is CASSPGGTSLYGYTF.